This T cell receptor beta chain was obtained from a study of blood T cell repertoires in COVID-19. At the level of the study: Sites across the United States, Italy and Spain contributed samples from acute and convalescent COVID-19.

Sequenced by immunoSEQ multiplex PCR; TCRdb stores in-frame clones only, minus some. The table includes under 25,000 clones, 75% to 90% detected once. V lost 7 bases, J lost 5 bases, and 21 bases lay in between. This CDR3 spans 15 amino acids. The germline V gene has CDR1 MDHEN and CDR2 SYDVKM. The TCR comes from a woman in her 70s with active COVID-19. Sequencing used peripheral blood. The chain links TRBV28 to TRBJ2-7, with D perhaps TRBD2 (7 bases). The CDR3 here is CASNILKGGADEQYF. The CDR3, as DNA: TGTGCCAGCAACATCCTTAAGGGGGGGGCAGACGAGCAGTACTTC. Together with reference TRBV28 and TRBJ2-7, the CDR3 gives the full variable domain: DVKVTQSSRYLVKRTGEKVFLECVQDMDHENMFWYRQDPGLGLRLIYFSYDVKMKEKGDIPEGYSVSREKKERFSLILESASTNQTSMYLCASNILKGGADEQYFGPGTRLTVT.